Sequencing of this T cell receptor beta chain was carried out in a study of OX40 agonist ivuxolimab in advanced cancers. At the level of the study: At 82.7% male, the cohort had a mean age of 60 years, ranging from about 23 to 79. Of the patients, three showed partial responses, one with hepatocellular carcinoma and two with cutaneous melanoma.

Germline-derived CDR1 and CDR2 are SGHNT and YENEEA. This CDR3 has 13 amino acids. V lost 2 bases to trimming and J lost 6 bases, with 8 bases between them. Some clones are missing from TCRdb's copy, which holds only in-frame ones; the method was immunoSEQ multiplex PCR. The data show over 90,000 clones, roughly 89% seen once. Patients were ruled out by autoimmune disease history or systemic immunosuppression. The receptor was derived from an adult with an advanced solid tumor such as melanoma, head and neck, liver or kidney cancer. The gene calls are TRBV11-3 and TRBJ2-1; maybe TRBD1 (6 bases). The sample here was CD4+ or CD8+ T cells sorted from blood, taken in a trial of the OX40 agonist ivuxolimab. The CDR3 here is CASSLNRANEQFF. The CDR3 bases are TGTGCCAGCAGCTTAAACAGGGCCAATGAGCAGTTCTTC.